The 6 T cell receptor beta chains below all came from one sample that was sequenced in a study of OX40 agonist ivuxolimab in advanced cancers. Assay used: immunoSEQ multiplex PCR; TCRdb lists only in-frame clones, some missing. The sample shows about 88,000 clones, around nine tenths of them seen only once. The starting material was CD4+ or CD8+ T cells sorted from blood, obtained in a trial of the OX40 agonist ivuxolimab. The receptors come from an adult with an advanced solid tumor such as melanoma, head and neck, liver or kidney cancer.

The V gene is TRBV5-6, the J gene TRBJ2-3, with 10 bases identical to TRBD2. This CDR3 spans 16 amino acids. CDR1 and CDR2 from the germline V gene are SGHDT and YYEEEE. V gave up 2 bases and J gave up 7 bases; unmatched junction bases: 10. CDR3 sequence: CASSFGLAGVGNTQYF. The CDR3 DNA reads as TGTGCCAGCAGCTTTGGGCTAGCGGGAGTTGGAAATACGCAGTATTTT.

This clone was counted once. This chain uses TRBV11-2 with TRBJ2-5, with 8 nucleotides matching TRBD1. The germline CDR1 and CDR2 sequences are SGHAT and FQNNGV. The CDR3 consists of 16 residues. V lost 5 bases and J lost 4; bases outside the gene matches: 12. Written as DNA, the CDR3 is TGTGCCAGCAGCCCCCGGTACGGACAGGGACGAGAGACCCAGTACTTC. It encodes CASSPRYGQGRETQYF.

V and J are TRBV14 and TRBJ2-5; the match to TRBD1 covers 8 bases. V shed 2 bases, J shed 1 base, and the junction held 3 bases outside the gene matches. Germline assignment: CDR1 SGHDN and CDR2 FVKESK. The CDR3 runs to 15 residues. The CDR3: CASSQQGTGQETQYF. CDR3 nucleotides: TGTGCCAGCAGCCAACAGGGGACAGGCCAAGAGACCCAGTACTTC. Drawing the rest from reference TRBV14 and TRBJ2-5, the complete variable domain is EAGVTQFPSHSVIEKGQTVTLRCDPISGHDNLYWYRRVMGKEIKFLLHFVKESKQDESGMPNNRFLAERTGGTYSTLKVQPAELEDSGVYFCASSQQGTGQETQYFGPGTRLLVL.

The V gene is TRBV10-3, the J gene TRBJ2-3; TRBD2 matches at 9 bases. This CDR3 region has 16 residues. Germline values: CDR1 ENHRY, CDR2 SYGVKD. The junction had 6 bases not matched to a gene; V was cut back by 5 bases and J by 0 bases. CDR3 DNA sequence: TGTGCCATCAGTAAATTAGCGGGGGTGAGCACAGATACGCAGTATTTT. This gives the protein CAISKLAGVSTDTQYF.

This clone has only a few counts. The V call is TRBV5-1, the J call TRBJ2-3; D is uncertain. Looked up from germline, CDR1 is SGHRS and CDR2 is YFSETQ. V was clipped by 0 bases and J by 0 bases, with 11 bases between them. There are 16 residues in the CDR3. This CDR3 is CASSLVPATSTDTQYF. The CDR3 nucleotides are TGCGCCAGCAGCTTGGTCCCGGCCACTAGCACAGATACGCAGTATTTT. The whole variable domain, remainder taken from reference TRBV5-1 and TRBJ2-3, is KAGVTQTPRYLIKTRGQQVTLSCSPISGHRSVSWYQQTPGQGLQFLFEYFSETQRNKGNFPGRFSGRQFSNSRSEMNVSTLELGDSALYLCASSLVPATSTDTQYFGPGTRLTVL.

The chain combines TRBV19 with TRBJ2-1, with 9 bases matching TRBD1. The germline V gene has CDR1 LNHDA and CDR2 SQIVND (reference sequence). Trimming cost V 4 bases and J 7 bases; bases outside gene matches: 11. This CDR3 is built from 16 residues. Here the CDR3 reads CASSTPDRGSRNEQFF. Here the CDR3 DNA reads TGTGCCAGTAGTACCCCGGACAGGGGATCTAGGAATGAGCAGTTCTTC. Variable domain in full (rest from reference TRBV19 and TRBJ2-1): DGGITQSPKYLFRKEGQNVTLSCEQNLNHDAMYWYRQDPGQGLRLIYYSQIVNDFQKGDIAEGYSVSREKKESFPLTVTSAQKNPTAFYLCASSTPDRGSRNEQFFGPGTRLTVL.